Listed here is a single TCR beta chain. Its antigen is still unknown. The data were taken from a study of radiotherapy plus CTLA-4 blockade in lung cancer. Study-wide results and caveats: In blood, after radiotherapy plus ipilimumab, tumor-derived TCR clones expanded.

CDR1 SGHRS and CDR2 YFSETQ come from the germline V gene. The CDR3 extends over 15 amino acids. Receiving focal radiation plus CTLA-4 blockade with ipilimumab were patients who had chemo-refractory metastatic non-small-cell lung cancer. Repertoires were generated with immunoSEQ multiplex PCR, while TCRdb's copy carries only in-frame clones and drops some. The sample has about 60,000 clones, about 80% seen once. Sequencing was performed on peripheral blood, taken from a patient treated with radiotherapy plus ipilimumab. The rearrangement uses TRBV5-1 and TRBJ2-5, with TRBD1 identical over 10 bases. The better agreement between TRBJ2-7 and the DNA end casts doubt on the J call. The sequence derives from a human donor with non-small cell lung cancer who had a partial response to radiotherapy plus ipilimumab. The CDR3 coding sequence is TGCGCCAGCAGCTCTCCGGGACAGGGGTCCTACGAGCAGTACTTC. Residues: CASSSPGQGSYEQYF.